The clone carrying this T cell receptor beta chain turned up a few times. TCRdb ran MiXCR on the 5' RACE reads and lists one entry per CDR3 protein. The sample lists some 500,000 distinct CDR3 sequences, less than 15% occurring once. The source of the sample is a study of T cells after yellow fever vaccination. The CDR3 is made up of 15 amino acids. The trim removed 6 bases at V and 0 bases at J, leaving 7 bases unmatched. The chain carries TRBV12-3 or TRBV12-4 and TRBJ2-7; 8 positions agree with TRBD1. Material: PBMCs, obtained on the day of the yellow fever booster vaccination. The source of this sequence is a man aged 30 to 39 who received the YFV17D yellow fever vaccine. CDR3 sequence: CASSHGQGGSYEQYF. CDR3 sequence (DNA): TGTGCCAGCAGCCATGGACAGGGAGGCTCCTACGAGCAGTACTTC.